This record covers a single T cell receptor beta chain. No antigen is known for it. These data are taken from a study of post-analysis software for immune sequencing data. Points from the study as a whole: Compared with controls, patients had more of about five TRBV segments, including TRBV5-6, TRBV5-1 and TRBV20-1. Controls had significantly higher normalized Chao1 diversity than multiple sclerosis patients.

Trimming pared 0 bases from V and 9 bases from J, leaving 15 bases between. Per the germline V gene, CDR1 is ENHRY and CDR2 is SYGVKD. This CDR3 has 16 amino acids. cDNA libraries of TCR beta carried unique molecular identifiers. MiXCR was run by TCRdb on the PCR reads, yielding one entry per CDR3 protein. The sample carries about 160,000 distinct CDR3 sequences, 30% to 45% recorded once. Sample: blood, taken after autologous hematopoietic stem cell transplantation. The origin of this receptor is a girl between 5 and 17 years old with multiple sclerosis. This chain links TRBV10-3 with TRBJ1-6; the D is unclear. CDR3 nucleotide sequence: TGTGCCATCAGTGAGTCGTTACAGAGCAGCGTTTCACCCCTCCACTTT. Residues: CAISESLQSSVSPLHF.